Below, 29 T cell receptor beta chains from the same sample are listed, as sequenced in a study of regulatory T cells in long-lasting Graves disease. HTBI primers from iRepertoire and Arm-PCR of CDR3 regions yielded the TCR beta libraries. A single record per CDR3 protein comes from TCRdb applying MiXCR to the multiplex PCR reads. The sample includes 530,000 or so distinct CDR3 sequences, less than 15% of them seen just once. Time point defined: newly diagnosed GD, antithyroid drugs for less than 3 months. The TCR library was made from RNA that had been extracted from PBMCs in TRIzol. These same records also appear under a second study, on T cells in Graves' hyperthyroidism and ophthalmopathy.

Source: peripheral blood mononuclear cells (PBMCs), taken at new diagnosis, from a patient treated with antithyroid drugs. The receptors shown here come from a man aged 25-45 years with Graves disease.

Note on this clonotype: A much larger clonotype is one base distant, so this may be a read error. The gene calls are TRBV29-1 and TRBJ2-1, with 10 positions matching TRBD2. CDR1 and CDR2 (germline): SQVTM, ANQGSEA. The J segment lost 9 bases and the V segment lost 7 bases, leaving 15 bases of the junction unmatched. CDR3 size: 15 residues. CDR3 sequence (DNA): TGCAGCGCCCACACGGATCTAGCGGGAGCTTTTGAGCAGTTCTTC. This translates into CSAHTDLAGAFEQFF.

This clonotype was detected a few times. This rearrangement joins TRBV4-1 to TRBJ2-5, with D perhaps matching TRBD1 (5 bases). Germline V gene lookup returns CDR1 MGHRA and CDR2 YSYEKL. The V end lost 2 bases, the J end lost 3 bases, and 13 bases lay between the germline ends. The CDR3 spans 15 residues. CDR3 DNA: TGCGCCAGCAGCCAACAAGACAGATCCAAAGAGACCCAGTACTTC. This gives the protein CASSQQDRSKETQYF.

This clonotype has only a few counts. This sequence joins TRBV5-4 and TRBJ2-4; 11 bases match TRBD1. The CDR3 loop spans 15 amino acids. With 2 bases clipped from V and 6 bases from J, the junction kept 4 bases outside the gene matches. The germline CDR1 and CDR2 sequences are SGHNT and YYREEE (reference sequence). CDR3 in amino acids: CASSLQGTGGNIQYF. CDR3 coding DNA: TGTGCCAGCAGCTTACAAGGGACAGGGGGAAACATTCAGTACTTC.

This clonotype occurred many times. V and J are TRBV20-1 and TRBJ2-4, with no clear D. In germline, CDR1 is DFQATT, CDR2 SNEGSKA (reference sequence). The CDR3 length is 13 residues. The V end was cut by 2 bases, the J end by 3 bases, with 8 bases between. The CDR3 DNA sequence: TGCAGTGCTAGATTGGGTGGCAAAAACATTCAGTACTTC. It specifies CSARLGGKNIQYF.

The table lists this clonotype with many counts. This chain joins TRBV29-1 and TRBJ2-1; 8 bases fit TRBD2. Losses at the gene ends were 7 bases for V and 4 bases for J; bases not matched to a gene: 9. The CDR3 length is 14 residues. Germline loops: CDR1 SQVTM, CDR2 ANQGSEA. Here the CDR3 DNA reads TGCAGCGACCGGGGACTAGGGCCTTACAATGAGCAGTTCTTC. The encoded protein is CSDRGLGPYNEQFF.

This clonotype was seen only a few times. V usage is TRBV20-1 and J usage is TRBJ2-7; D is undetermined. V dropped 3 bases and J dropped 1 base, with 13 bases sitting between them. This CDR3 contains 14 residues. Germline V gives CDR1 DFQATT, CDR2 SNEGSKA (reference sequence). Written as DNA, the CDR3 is TGCAGTGCTAGCCCTCGTGACGTATCCTACGAGCAGTACTTC. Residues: CSASPRDVSYEQYF.

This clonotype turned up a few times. The DNA of the CDR3 is TGCGCCAGCAGCTTGGGGGTGGAATCTTTCTTT. It is translated as CASSLGVESFF. The gene calls are TRBV5-1 and TRBJ1-1, with unresolved D. V lost 0 bases, J lost 12 bases, and 9 bases lay in between. Germline lookup yields CDR1 SGHRS and CDR2 YFSETQ. The CDR3 loop spans 11 amino acids.

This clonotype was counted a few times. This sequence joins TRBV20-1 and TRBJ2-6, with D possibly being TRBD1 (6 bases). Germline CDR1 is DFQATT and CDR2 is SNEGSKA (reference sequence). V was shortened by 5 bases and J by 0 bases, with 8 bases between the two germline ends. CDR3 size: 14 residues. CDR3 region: CSAFRGSGANVLTF. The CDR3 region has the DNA TGCAGTGCTTTCAGGGGCTCTGGGGCCAACGTCCTGACTTTC.

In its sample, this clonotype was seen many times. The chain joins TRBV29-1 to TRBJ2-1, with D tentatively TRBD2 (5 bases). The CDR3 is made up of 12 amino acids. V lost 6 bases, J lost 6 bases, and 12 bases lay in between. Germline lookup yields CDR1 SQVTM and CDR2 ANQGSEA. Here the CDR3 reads CSVWGLANEQFF. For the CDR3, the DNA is TGCAGCGTCTGGGGTCTAGCCAATGAGCAGTTCTTC.

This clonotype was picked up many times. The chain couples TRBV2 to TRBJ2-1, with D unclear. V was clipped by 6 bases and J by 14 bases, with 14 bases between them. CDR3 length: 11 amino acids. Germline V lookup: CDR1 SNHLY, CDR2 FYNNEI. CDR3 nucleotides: TGTGCCAGCAGCGAGGAAGTTCTTGAGTTCTTC. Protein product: CASSEEVLEFF.

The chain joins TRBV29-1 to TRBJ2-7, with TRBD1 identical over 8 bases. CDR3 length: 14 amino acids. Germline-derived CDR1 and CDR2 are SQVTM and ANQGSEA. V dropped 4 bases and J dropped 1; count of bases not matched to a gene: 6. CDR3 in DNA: TGCAGCGTTGCCGAGGACAGGGCTTCCTACGAGCAGTACTTC. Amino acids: CSVAEDRASYEQYF.

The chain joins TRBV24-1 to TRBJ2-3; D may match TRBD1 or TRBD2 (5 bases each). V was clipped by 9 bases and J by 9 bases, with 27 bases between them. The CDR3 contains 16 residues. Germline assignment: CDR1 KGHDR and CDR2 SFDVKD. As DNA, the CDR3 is TGTGCCACCGGGGGAAGAGGACATCATTTATCGTGGACGCAGTATTTT. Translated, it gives CATGGRGHHLSWTQYF.

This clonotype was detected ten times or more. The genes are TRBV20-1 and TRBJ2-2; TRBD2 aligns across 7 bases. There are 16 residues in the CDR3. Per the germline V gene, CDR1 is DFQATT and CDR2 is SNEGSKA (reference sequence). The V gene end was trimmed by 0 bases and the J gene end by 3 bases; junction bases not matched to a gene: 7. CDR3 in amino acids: CSAREWGSGYTGELFF. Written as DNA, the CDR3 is TGCAGTGCTAGAGAGTGGGGTAGCGGGTACACCGGGGAGCTGTTTTTT.

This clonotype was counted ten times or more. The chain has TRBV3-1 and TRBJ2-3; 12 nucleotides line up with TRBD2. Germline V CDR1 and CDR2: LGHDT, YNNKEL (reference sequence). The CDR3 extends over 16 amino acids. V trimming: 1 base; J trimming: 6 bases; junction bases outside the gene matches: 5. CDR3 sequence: CASSQGTSGNADTQYF. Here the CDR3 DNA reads TGTGCCAGCAGCCAAGGGACTAGCGGGAACGCTGATACGCAGTATTTT.

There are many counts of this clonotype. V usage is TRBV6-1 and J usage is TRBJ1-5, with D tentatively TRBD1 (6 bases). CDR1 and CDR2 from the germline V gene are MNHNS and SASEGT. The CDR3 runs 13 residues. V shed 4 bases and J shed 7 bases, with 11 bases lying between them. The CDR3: CASSAEGGQPQHF. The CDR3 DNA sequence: TGTGCCAGCAGTGCAGAGGGGGGGCAGCCCCAGCATTTT.

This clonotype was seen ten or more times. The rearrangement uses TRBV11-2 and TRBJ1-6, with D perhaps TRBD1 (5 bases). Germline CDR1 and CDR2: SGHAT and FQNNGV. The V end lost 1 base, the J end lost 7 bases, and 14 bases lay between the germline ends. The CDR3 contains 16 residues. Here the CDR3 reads CASSLVSGARNSPLHF. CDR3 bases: TGTGCCAGCAGCTTAGTGTCCGGGGCGCGGAATTCACCCCTCCACTTT. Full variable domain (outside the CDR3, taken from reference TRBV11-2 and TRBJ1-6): EAGVAQSPRYKIIEKRQSVAFWCNPISGHATLYWYQQILGQGPKLLIQFQNNGVVDDSQLPKDRFSAERLKGVDSTLKIQPAKLEDSAVYLCASSLVSGARNSPLHFGNGTRLTVT.

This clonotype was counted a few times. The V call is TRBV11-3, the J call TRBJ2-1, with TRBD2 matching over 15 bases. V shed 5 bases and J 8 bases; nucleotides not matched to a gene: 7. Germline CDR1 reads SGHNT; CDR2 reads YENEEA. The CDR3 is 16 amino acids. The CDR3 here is CASSPGLAGGPDEQFF. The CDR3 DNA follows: TGTGCCAGCAGCCCCGGACTAGCGGGAGGGCCAGATGAGCAGTTCTTC.

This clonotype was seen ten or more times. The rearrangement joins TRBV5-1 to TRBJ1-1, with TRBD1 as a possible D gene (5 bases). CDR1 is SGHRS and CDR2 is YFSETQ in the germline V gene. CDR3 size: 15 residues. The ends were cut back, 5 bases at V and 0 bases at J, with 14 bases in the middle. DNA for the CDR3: TGCGCCAGCAGGCAGGGAGGAGTCATGAACACTGAAGCTTTCTTT. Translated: CASRQGGVMNTEAFF.

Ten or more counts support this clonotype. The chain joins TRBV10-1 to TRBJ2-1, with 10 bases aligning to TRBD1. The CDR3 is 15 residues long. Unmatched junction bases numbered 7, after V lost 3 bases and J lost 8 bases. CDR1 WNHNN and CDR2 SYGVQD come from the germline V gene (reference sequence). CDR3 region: CASSDRDRGGDEQFF. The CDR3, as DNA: TGCGCCAGCAGTGACAGGGACAGGGGCGGGGATGAGCAGTTCTTC.

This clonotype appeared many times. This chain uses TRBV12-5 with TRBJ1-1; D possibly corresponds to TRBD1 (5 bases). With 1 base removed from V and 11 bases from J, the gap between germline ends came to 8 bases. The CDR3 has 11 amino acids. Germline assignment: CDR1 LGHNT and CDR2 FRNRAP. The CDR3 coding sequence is TGTGCTAGTGGTTTGGCAGGGTCGGCTTTCTTT. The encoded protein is CASGLAGSAFF.

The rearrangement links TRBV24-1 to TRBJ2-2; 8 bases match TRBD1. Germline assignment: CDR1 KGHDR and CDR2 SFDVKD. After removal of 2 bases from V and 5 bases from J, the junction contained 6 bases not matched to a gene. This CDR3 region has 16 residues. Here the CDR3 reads CATSDSTGASTGELFF. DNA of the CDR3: TGTGCCACCAGTGATTCGACAGGGGCTAGTACCGGGGAGCTGTTTTTT.

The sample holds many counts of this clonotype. The CDR3 is CASSPPAGGNTDTQYF. The CDR3 DNA follows: TGTGCCAGCAGCCCCCCCGCGGGAGGGAACACAGATACGCAGTATTTT. The chain is built from TRBV7-9 and TRBJ2-3; the match to TRBD2 covers 9 bases. The CDR3 is 16 amino acids. Trimming took 5 bases from V and 2 from J; bases not matched to a gene: 8. CDR1 and CDR2 (germline): SEHNR, FQNEAQ (reference sequence). The full variable domain, its missing parts supplied by reference TRBV7-9 and TRBJ2-3, is DTGVSQNPRHKITKRGQNVTFRCDPISEHNRLYWYRQTLGQGPEFLTYFQNEAQLEKSRLLSDRFSAERPKGSFSTLEIQRTEQGDSAMYLCASSPPAGGNTDTQYFGPGTRLTVL.

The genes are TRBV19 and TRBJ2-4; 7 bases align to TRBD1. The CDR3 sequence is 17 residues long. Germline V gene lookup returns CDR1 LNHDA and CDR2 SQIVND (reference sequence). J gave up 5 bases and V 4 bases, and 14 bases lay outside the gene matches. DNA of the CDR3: TGTGCCAGTAGTACATTACAAGACAGGGATGGGGAAAACATTCAGTACTTC. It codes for CASSTLQDRDGENIQYF. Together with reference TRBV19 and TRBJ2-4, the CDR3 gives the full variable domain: DGGITQSPKYLFRKEGQNVTLSCEQNLNHDAMYWYRQDPGQGLRLIYYSQIVNDFQKGDIAEGYSVSREKKESFPLTVTSAQKNPTAFYLCASSTLQDRDGENIQYFGAGTRLSVL.

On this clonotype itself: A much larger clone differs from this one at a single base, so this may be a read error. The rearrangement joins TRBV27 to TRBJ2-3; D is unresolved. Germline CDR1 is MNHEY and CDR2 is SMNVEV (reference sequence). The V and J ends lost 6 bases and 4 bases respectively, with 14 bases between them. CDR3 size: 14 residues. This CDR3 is CASSPGSYADTQYF. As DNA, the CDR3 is TGTGCCAGCAGCCCCGGGTCGTACGCAGATACGCAGTATTTT.

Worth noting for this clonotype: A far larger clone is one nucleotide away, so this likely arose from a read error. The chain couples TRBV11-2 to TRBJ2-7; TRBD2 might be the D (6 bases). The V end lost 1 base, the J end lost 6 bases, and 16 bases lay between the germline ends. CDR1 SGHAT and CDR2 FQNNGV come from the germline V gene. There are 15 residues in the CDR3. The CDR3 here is CASSLGGGINFEQYF. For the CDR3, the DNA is TGTGCCAGCAGCTTAGGGGGCGGGATCAACTTCGAGCAGTACTTC.

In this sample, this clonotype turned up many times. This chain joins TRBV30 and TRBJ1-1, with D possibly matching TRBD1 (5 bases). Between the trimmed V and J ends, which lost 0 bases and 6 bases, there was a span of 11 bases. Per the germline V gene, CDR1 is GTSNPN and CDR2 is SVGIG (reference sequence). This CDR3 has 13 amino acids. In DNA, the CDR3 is TGTGCCTGGAGTGTATCCGGGGACGCTGAAGCTTTCTTT. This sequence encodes CAWSVSGDAEAFF.

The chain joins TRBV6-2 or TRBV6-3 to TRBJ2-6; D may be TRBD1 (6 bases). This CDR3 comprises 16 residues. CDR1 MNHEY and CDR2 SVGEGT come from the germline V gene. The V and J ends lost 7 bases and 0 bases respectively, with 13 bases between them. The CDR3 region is CASNQPTGSGANVLTF. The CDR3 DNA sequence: TGTGCCAGCAATCAACCGACAGGCTCTGGGGCCAACGTCCTGACTTTC.

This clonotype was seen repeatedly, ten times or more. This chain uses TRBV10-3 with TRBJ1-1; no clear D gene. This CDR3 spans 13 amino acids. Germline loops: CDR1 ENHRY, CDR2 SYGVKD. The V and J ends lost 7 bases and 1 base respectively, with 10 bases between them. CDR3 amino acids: CAITHTGNTEAFF. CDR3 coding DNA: TGTGCCATCACCCACACGGGGAACACTGAAGCTTTCTTT.

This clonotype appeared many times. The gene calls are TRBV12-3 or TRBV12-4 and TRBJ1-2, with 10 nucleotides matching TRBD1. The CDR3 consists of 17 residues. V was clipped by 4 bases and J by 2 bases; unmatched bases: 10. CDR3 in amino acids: CASSSRDRGRFNYGYTF. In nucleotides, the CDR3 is TGTGCCAGCAGTTCCCGGGACAGGGGAAGATTCAACTATGGCTACACCTTC.